This entry lists 25 T cell receptor beta chains sequenced from one sample in a study of control samples from healthy donors and cancer patients. The data were produced by immunoSEQ multiplex PCR, yet TCRdb's version contains in-frame clones alone and is incomplete. The table records under 200,000 clones, more than 85% of them present only once. Sequencing was carried out using blood. These receptor sequences come from a woman in her thirties in good health.

The rearrangement joins TRBV7-9 to TRBJ1-1, with D unclear. Germline-derived CDR1 and CDR2 are SEHNR and FQNEAQ (reference sequence). The CDR3 has 14 amino acids. V lost 5 bases to trimming and J lost 6 bases, with 16 bases between them. The CDR3, as DNA: TGTGCCAGCAGCCAAGGCGCGGTAGGCGCTGAAGCTTTCTTT. Residues: CASSQGAVGAEAFF. Variable domain in full (rest from reference TRBV7-9 and TRBJ1-1): DTGVSQNPRHKITKRGQNVTFRCDPISEHNRLYWYRQTLGQGPEFLTYFQNEAQLEKSRLLSDRFSAERPKGSFSTLEIQRTEQGDSAMYLCASSQGAVGAEAFFGQGTRLTVV.

The chain links TRBV9 to TRBJ1-1; 11 bases map to TRBD1. This CDR3 spans 16 amino acids. The trim removed 4 bases at V and 3 bases at J, leaving 8 bases unmatched. Germline V gene sequence: CDR1 SGDLS, CDR2 YYNGEE. The CDR3 DNA reads TGTGCCAGCAGCACTCGGACAGGGGGCCGGGACACTGAAGCTTTCTTT. Its translation is CASSTRTGGRDTEAFF.

The chain couples TRBV5-5 to TRBJ1-5; D is unclear. V was cut by 1 base and J by 3 bases, with 11 bases left in between. This CDR3 is 15 amino acids long. From germline, CDR1 is SGHKS and CDR2 YYEKEE (reference sequence). The CDR3 DNA follows: TGTGCCAGCAGCTTGCGGGCGGAGCTCAATCAGCCCCAGCATTTT. This gives the protein CASSLRAELNQPQHF.

This rearrangement joins TRBV5-4 to TRBJ2-3; TRBD2 matches at 15 bases. The junction had 6 bases not matched to a gene; V was cut back by 4 bases and J by 0 bases. The CDR3 consists of 18 residues. Germline V gene lookup returns CDR1 SGHNT and CDR2 YYREEE (reference sequence). CDR3 region: CASSTGTSGRRSTDTQYF. As DNA, the CDR3 is TGTGCCAGCAGCACCGGGACTAGCGGGAGGAGAAGCACAGATACGCAGTATTTT.

The rearrangement links TRBV24-1 to TRBJ2-1; 10 bases map to TRBD2. This CDR3 has 16 amino acids. Germline V gene lookup returns CDR1 KGHDR and CDR2 SFDVKD. V trimming: 2 bases; J trimming: 8 bases; junction bases outside the gene matches: 8. The CDR3 nucleotides read TGTGCCACCAGTGATTCCCTAGCGGGAGACGGCCATGAGCAGTTCTTC. Residues: CATSDSLAGDGHEQFF.

The chain employs TRBV7-2 and TRBJ2-5, with no clear D. The CDR3 contains 14 residues. V lost 5 bases and J lost 5, with 15 bases in between. The germline V gene has CDR1 SGHTA and CDR2 FQGNSA. The CDR3 region is CASSQLGSRETQYF. The CDR3 nucleotides are TGTGCCAGCAGCCAACTGGGGTCGAGGGAGACCCAGTACTTC. The full variable domain, with the rest looked up from reference TRBV7-2 and TRBJ2-5, is GAGVSQSPSNKVTEKGKDVELRCDPISGHTALYWYRQSLGQGLEFLIYFQGNSAPDKSGLPSDRFSAERTGGSVSTLTIQRTQQEDSAVYLCASSQLGSRETQYFGPGTRLLVL.

This clone appeared once. This chain links TRBV5-4 with TRBJ1-1, with D perhaps TRBD1 (5 bases). There are 13 residues in the CDR3. Trimming pared 2 bases from V and 4 bases from J, leaving 9 bases between. From germline, CDR1 is SGHNT and CDR2 YYREEE (reference sequence). The CDR3 nucleotides read TGTGCCAGCAGCTTAGGCAGGGCCACTGAAGCTTTCTTT. It yields the protein CASSLGRATEAFF.

The rearrangement joins TRBV3-1 (or the pseudogene TRBV3-2) to TRBJ1-1, with D maybe TRBD1 (5 bases). Germline CDR1 is LGHDT and CDR2 is YNNKEL (reference sequence). The CDR3 has 12 residues. V lost 1 base, J lost 10 bases, and 10 bases lay in between. CDR3 in amino acids: CASSQAGTSAFF. DNA for the CDR3: TGTGCCAGCAGCCAAGCAGGGACCTCAGCTTTCTTT.

This clone was counted a single time. The genes are TRBV4-3 and TRBJ2-2; perhaps TRBD1 as D (6 bases). V gave up 0 bases and J gave up 6 bases, with 11 bases separating them. CDR3 length: 15 residues. Germline loops: CDR1 LGHNA, CDR2 YSLEER. The CDR3 DNA is TGCGCCAGCAGCCAAGAAACAGGGTGGGCCGGGGAGCTGTTTTTT. Protein sequence: CASSQETGWAGELFF.

This clone appeared a single time. V is TRBV7-9 and J is TRBJ1-4; D gene ambiguous. V was trimmed by 1 base and J by 5 bases, leaving 8 bases between them. The CDR3 is 14 amino acids. Per germline, CDR1 SEHNR and CDR2 FQNEAQ (reference sequence). CDR3 sequence reads: CASSLVQLNEKLFF. The CDR3 DNA reads TGTGCCAGCAGCTTAGTACAGTTGAATGAAAAACTGTTTTTT.

V usage is TRBV2 and J usage is TRBJ1-1; D is ambiguous. The CDR3 extends over 13 amino acids. V was pared by 6 bases and J by 1 base, with 9 bases between. Germline V lookup: CDR1 SNHLY, CDR2 FYNNEI. The CDR3 DNA reads as TGTGCCAGCAGGGACGACGGGAACACTGAAGCTTTCTTT. Its protein is CASRDDGNTEAFF.

The V and J genes are TRBV27 and TRBJ2-7; TRBD1 aligns across 10 bases. Germline CDR1 and CDR2: MNHEY and SMNVEV (reference sequence). J was trimmed by 7 bases and V by 0 bases; bases with no gene match: 12. The CDR3 length is 17 residues. The CDR3 reads CASSLSSGDRGPWEQYF. In DNA form, the CDR3 reads TGTGCCAGCAGTTTATCATCGGGGGACAGGGGTCCCTGGGAGCAGTACTTC.

The rearrangement links TRBV28 to TRBJ2-1, with D perhaps matching TRBD2 (6 bases). CDR1 and CDR2 from the germline V gene are MDHEN and SYDVKM. V was pared by 3 bases and J by 1 base, with 13 bases between. This CDR3 has 16 amino acids. The chain's CDR3 is CASSFPSSGSYNEQFF. In DNA form, the CDR3 reads TGTGCCAGCAGTTTCCCTTCGAGCGGGTCCTACAATGAGCAGTTCTTC.

Note on this clone: Sequence at one end of the junction differs from germline and may be a read error. This chain joins TRBV7-7 and TRBJ1-3; TRBD1 is a possible D gene (6 bases). The CDR3 totals 15 residues. The germline gives CDR1 SSHAT, CDR2 FNYEAQ (reference sequence). CDR3 sequence reads: CASSQGNSGGNTIYF. As DNA, the CDR3 is TGTGCTAGCAGCCAGGGGAACAGCGGGGGAAACACCATATATTTT.

The rearrangement links TRBV14 to TRBJ2-3; maybe TRBD2 (5 bases). CDR3 length equals 13 residues. V was clipped by 3 bases and J by 4 bases, with 8 bases between them. Germline CDR1 and CDR2: SGHDN and FVKESK. The CDR3 region has the DNA TGTGCCAGCAGCCAGGCTAGCCCAGATACGCAGTATTTT. This sequence encodes CASSQASPDTQYF.

This clone was picked up one time. The CDR3 nucleotides are TGTGCCACCAGTGATCGAGGACAGGAGCACTATGGCTACACCTTC. Its translation: CATSDRGQEHYGYTF. The chain recombines TRBV24-1 with TRBJ1-2, with 7 bases identical to TRBD1. The CDR3 consists of 15 residues. CDR1 and CDR2 from the germline V gene are KGHDR and SFDVKD. After removal of 3 bases from V and 3 bases from J, the junction contained 6 bases not matched to a gene.

This clone was seen once. The chain has TRBV10-3 and TRBJ1-5; D might be TRBD1 (6 bases). Germline CDR1 reads ENHRY; CDR2 reads SYGVKD. The CDR3 length is 15 residues. V lost 3 bases to trimming and J lost 8 bases, with 17 bases between them. CDR3: CAISEGQGNIKPQHF. In nucleotides, the CDR3 is TGTGCCATCAGTGAAGGCCAGGGGAATATTAAGCCCCAGCATTTT.

This clone was recorded a few times. The chain carries TRBV5-1 and TRBJ2-5, with D hard to call. CDR1 SGHRS and CDR2 YFSETQ come from the germline V gene. V gave up 0 bases and J gave up 0 bases, with 0 bases separating them. CDR3 size: 12 residues. The CDR3 DNA reads TGCGCCAGCAGCTTGGACCAAGAGACCCAGTACTTC. It specifies CASSLDQETQYF.

The chain employs TRBV28 and TRBJ1-4; no definite D call. CDR1 MDHEN and CDR2 SYDVKM come from the germline V gene. The CDR3 runs to 13 residues. Trimming removed 6 bases at V and 0 bases at J, with 5 bases between. The CDR3 loop is CASRAPTNEKLFF. For the CDR3, the DNA is TGTGCCAGCAGGGCGCCAACTAATGAAAAACTGTTTTTT.

This chain joins TRBV13 and TRBJ2-3, with D tentatively TRBD1 or TRBD2 (5 bases each). Germline CDR1 PRHDT, CDR2 FYEKMQ (reference sequence). V lost 4 bases, J lost 6 bases, and 17 bases lay in between. The length of the CDR3 is 15 residues. The CDR3 sequence: CASSSTSGAGDTQYF. The CDR3 coding sequence is TGTGCCAGCAGCTCGACCTCCGGGGCCGGGGATACGCAGTATTTT.

This clone was picked up a small number of times. The J gene is TRBJ2-7, the V gene TRBV6-1; 12 bases are shared with TRBD2. Unmatched junction bases numbered 2, after V lost 2 bases and J lost 3 bases. The germline CDR1 and CDR2 sequences are MNHNS and SASEGT. CDR3 size: 15 residues. As DNA, the CDR3 is TGTGCCAGCAGTGAAAAGACTAGCGGGAGCTACGAGCAGTACTTC. It yields the protein CASSEKTSGSYEQYF.

The CDR3 is CASRGLETQYF. The DNA for the CDR3 is TGTGCCAGCAGGGGCCTAGAGACCCAGTACTTC. The chain couples TRBV6-5 to TRBJ2-5; D unresolved. Trimming took 6 bases from V and 4 from J, leaving 6 bases between them. Germline loops: CDR1 MNHEY, CDR2 SVGAGI. The CDR3 runs to 11 residues.

The V call is TRBV7-9, the J call TRBJ1-1; 9 bases align to TRBD1. CDR1 is SEHNR, CDR2 FQNEAQ, per germline (reference sequence). The V segment lost 4 bases and the J segment 3 bases; nucleotides outside the gene matches: 3. The CDR3 loop spans 14 amino acids. CDR3: CASSSRQGDTEAFF. As DNA, the CDR3 is TGTGCCAGCAGCTCAAGACAGGGGGACACTGAAGCTTTCTTT. Full variable domain (missing parts from reference TRBV7-9 and TRBJ1-1): DTGVSQNPRHKITKRGQNVTFRCDPISEHNRLYWYRQTLGQGPEFLTYFQNEAQLEKSRLLSDRFSAERPKGSFSTLEIQRTEQGDSAMYLCASSSRQGDTEAFFGQGTRLTVV.

The chain links TRBV28 to TRBJ2-3; TRBD2 matches 7 bases. From germline, CDR1 is MDHEN and CDR2 SYDVKM. The CDR3 sequence is 16 residues long. Trimming at V came to 6 bases and at J to 4 bases, leaving 13 bases not matched to a gene. The CDR3 DNA is TGTGCCAGCAGCCTAGGGAGGATGGCGGGAGCAGATACGCAGTATTTT. Translation: CASSLGRMAGADTQYF.

This sequence joins TRBV19 and TRBJ1-1; a weak D match, TRBD1 (5 bases). V was cut by 7 bases and J by 5 bases, with 17 bases left in between. Germline CDR1 and CDR2: LNHDA and SQIVND (reference sequence). The CDR3 sequence is 14 residues long. The CDR3 nucleotides are TGTGCCAGTACCCCAAACCTTGGGGGGACTGAAGCTTTCTTT. Amino acids: CASTPNLGGTEAFF.